This T cell receptor beta chain was observed in a study of shared clonotypes between healthy human individuals. The length of the CDR3 is 15 residues. Trimming took 6 bases from V and 0 from J, leaving 9 bases between them. The germline V gene has CDR1 KGHSH and CDR2 LQKENI. On this clone: At the DNA level, this CDR3 is encoded by other sequences in the same sample as well.

Profiled with immunoSEQ multiplex PCR; TCRdb holds only in-frame clones, not every one. The profile shows 2 million or so clones, 85% to 95% of them singletons. The specimen was naive CD4+ T cells sorted from blood. Subset indicated: CD45RA+ positively selected. This clonotype was obtained from a young man in good health. The chain employs TRBV18 and TRBJ1-6; tentative D call: TRBD1 (6 bases). CDR3 region: CASSPDSSYNSPLHF. The CDR3 bases are TGTGCCAGCTCTCCGGACAGCTCCTATAATTCACCCCTCCACTTT. The full variable domain, with the rest looked up from reference TRBV18 and TRBJ1-6, is NAGVMQNPRHLVRRRGQEARLRCSPMKGHSHVYWYRQLPEEGLKFMVYLQKENIIDESGMPKERFSAEFPKEGPSILRIQQVVRGDSAAYFCASSPDSSYNSPLHFGNGTRLTVT.